Below, 19 T cell receptor beta chains from the same sample are listed, as sequenced in a study of cytomegalovirus exposure and HLA in healthy donors. This PCR relied on a set of 60 Vbeta primers and 13 Jbeta primers. Clones were read by immunoSEQ multiplex PCR, and TCRdb kept only the in-frame ones, dropping some. Of some 120,000 clones in the sample, more than 75% were seen once. The sequencing input was PBMCs. These receptors were taken from a woman aged 40 to 49 in good health and CMV-seropositive.

The chain combines TRBV29-1 with TRBJ2-7; TRBD1 matches at 8 bases. The CDR3 consists of 15 residues. The germline V gene encodes CDR1 SQVTM and CDR2 ANQGSEA. V was pared by 5 bases and J by 6 bases, with 15 bases of the junction left unmatched. The DNA of the CDR3 is TGCAGCGTTAGGGGGCCACTGGGACAGGCGGTCGAGCAGTACTTC. It codes for CSVRGPLGQAVEQYF.

The chain has TRBV10-2 and TRBJ2-3, with D unclear. Germline V CDR1 and CDR2: WSHSY, SAAADI. The V and J ends lost 2 bases and 0 bases respectively, with 15 bases between them. CDR3 length equals 17 residues. The CDR3 is CASSEIGAPPSTDTQYF. As DNA, the CDR3 is TGCGCCAGCAGTGAGATAGGAGCCCCACCTAGCACAGATACGCAGTATTTT.

This chain links TRBV5-4 with TRBJ2-3, with 9 bases matching TRBD2. From germline, CDR1 is SGHNT and CDR2 YYREEE (reference sequence). The V gene end was trimmed by 6 bases and the J gene end by 5 bases; junction bases not matched to a gene: 4. This CDR3 contains 13 residues. CDR3: CASNAGGQDTQYF. In DNA, the CDR3 is TGTGCCAGCAACGCGGGGGGGCAAGATACGCAGTATTTT.

This chain connects TRBV4-1 to TRBJ2-1, with D possibly TRBD2 on 6 matching bases. The germline CDR1 and CDR2 sequences are MGHRA and YSYEKL. The CDR3 extends over 16 amino acids. Between the trimmed V and J ends, which lost 2 bases and 4 bases, there was a span of 15 bases. CDR3 sequence: CASSQSGLDVYNEQFF. CDR3 DNA: TGCGCCAGCAGCCAATCGGGACTGGATGTATACAATGAGCAGTTCTTC.

The chain uses TRBV11-3 and TRBJ2-1, with 8 bases that match TRBD2. The CDR3 is 13 residues long. The germline gives CDR1 SGHNT, CDR2 YENEEA. Trimming removed 3 bases from V and 10 bases from J; junction bases left unmatched: 5. This chain's CDR3 is CASSFGLATEQFF. CDR3 nucleotide sequence: TGTGCCAGCAGCTTTGGACTAGCCACAGAGCAGTTCTTC. Full variable domain (missing parts from reference TRBV11-3 and TRBJ2-1): EAGVVQSPRYKIIEKKQPVAFWCNPISGHNTLYWYLQNLGQGPELLIRYENEEAVDDSQLPKDRFSAERLKGVDSTLKIQPAELGDSAVYLCASSFGLATEQFFGPGTRLTVL.

The J gene is TRBJ2-3, the V gene TRBV7-9; 10 bases are shared with TRBD1. J gave up 0 bases and V 6 bases, and 6 bases lay outside the gene matches. The length of the CDR3 is 16 residues. Germline lookup yields CDR1 SEHNR and CDR2 FQNEAQ (reference sequence). This CDR3 reads CASSQGDRGSTDTQYF. CDR3 bases: TGTGCCAGCAGTCAAGGGGACAGGGGAAGCACAGATACGCAGTATTTT.

The CDR3: CASSRTWGAGGYTF. The CDR3 DNA follows: TGTGCCAGCAGCCGCACCTGGGGTGCAGGGGGCTACACCTTC. The chain links TRBV5-5 to TRBJ1-2; D perhaps matches TRBD1 (5 bases). The CDR3 consists of 14 residues. Trimming left V 4 bases short and J 8 bases short, with 18 bases between. Germline assignment: CDR1 SGHKS and CDR2 YYEKEE (reference sequence). Full variable domain (missing parts from reference TRBV5-5 and TRBJ1-2): DAGVTQSPTHLIKTRGQQVTLRCSPISGHKSVSWYQQVLGQGPQFIFQYYEKEERGRGNFPDRFSARQFPNYSSELNVNALLLGDSALYLCASSRTWGAGGYTFGSGTRLTVV.

The CDR3 DNA sequence: TGTGCCAGCAGCGCCTCCTTAGCGGGGGGGCCGGATACGCAGTATTTT. Translating gives CASSASLAGGPDTQYF. This chain connects TRBV7-3 to TRBJ2-3; 11 bases are shared with TRBD2. The V gene end was trimmed by 5 bases and the J gene end by 6 bases; junction bases not matched to a gene: 10. The CDR3 spans 16 residues. Germline loops: CDR1 SGHTA, CDR2 FQGTGA.

This sequence joins TRBV15 and TRBJ2-5, with 7 bases aligning to TRBD2. Germline assignment: CDR1 LNHNV and CDR2 YYDKDF (reference sequence). The CDR3 contains 16 residues. V was clipped by 0 bases and J by 7 bases; unmatched bases: 11. CDR3 DNA sequence: TGTGCCACCAGCAGAGATCGGCGGGGGTCCTGGGCGACCCAGTACTTC. This gives the protein CATSRDRRGSWATQYF.

J is TRBJ2-3 and V is TRBV6-1; D is possibly TRBD1 (6 bases). CDR3 length: 14 residues. The V end lost 7 bases, the J end lost 1 base, and 12 bases lay between the germline ends. Per germline, CDR1 MNHNS and CDR2 SASEGT. CDR3 nucleotide sequence: TGTGCCAGCACCGAAGGGGGACGCACAGATACGCAGTATTTT. It is translated as CASTEGGRTDTQYF.

This clone was detected only a few times. The V call is TRBV6-1, the J call TRBJ2-7; D might be TRBD1 (5 bases). The germline gives CDR1 MNHNS, CDR2 SASEGT. The CDR3 spans 14 residues. With 3 bases removed from V and 2 bases from J, the gap between germline ends came to 11 bases. CDR3 nucleotides: TGTGCCAGCAGTGACCAGGGTGGGGCCTACGAGCAGTACTTC. Translation: CASSDQGGAYEQYF.

This clone has more than one count but fewer than ten. J is TRBJ2-7 and V is TRBV18, with D possibly TRBD1 on 6 matching bases. With 3 bases removed from V and 1 base from J, the gap between germline ends came to 10 bases. The germline gives CDR1 KGHSH, CDR2 LQKENI. The CDR3 has 14 amino acids. The CDR3 is CASSPRGSSYEQYF. The DNA of the CDR3 is TGTGCCAGCTCACCCAGGGGATCGTCCTACGAGCAGTACTTC.

V is TRBV10-3 and J is TRBJ1-1; D might be TRBD1 (6 bases). From germline, CDR1 is ENHRY and CDR2 SYGVKD. This CDR3 contains 13 residues. Trimming cost V 7 bases and J 1 base, with 10 bases left between them. For the CDR3, the DNA is TGTGCCATCAAAGGACAGCAGAACACTGAAGCTTTCTTT. Its protein is CAIKGQQNTEAFF.

The V gene is TRBV7-9, the J gene TRBJ1-5, with unresolved D. Deletions cut 0 bases from V and 0 bases from J, with 3 bases between. This CDR3 is 14 amino acids long. Germline CDR1 reads SEHNR; CDR2 reads FQNEAQ (reference sequence). The CDR3 here is CASSLAYSNQPQHF. CDR3 DNA sequence: TGTGCCAGCAGCTTAGCTTATAGCAATCAGCCCCAGCATTTT.

V usage is TRBV5-1 and J usage is TRBJ2-2, with D possibly being TRBD1 (6 bases). Germline V gene lookup returns CDR1 SGHRS and CDR2 YFSETQ. V was cut by 4 bases and J by 0 bases, with 10 bases left in between. The CDR3 is 15 amino acids. CDR3 sequence: CASSTGFSNTGELFF. Here the CDR3 DNA reads TGCGCCAGCAGCACAGGGTTTTCGAACACCGGGGAGCTGTTTTTT.

The chain combines TRBV6-5 with TRBJ2-1; 12 positions match TRBD2. Trimming took 4 bases from V and 7 from J; bases not matched to a gene: 5. The CDR3 spans 15 residues. CDR1 is MNHEY and CDR2 is SVGAGI in the germline V gene. CDR3 sequence reads: CASSSSSGGGNEQFF. CDR3 sequence (DNA): TGTGCCAGCAGTTCCTCTAGCGGGGGGGGGAATGAGCAGTTCTTC.

In nucleotides, the CDR3 is TGTGCCAGTAGTATCATGATCGGTGAAAAACTGTTTTTT. This codes for CASSIMIGEKLFF. The chain links TRBV19 to TRBJ1-4; unclear D gene. Trimming removed 3 bases from V and 7 bases from J, with 9 bases in between. CDR1 and CDR2 from the germline V gene are LNHDA and SQIVND (reference sequence). This CDR3 spans 13 amino acids.

This clone was counted a single time. The J gene is TRBJ1-1, the V gene TRBV6-5; D is undetermined. Germline CDR1 is MNHEY and CDR2 is SVGAGI. CDR3 length equals 15 residues. Trimming pared 3 bases from V and 2 bases from J, leaving 13 bases between. The CDR3: CASSYIRQPNTEAFF. CDR3 DNA sequence: TGTGCCAGCAGTTATATACGACAACCTAACACTGAAGCTTTCTTT.

The rearrangement joins TRBV6-5 to TRBJ1-5, with 7 nucleotides matching TRBD1. V lost 0 bases to trimming and J lost 6 bases; unmatched junction nucleotides: 5. This CDR3 has 15 residues. CDR1 is MNHEY and CDR2 is SVGAGI in the germline V gene. The CDR3 here is CASSYSRGVGQPQHF. The CDR3, as DNA: TGTGCCAGCAGTTACTCCAGGGGGGTTGGTCAGCCCCAGCATTTT.